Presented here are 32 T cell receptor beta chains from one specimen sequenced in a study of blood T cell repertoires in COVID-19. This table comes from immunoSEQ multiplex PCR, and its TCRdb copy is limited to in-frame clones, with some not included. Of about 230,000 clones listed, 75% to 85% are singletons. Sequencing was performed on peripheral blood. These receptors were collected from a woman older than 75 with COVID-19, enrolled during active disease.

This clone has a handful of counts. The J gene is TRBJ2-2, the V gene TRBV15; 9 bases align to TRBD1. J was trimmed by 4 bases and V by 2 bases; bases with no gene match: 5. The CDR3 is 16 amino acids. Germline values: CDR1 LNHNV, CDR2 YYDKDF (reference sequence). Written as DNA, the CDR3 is TGTGCCACCAGCAGAACCGGGACAGGGATCACCGGGGAGCTGTTTTTT. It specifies CATSRTGTGITGELFF.

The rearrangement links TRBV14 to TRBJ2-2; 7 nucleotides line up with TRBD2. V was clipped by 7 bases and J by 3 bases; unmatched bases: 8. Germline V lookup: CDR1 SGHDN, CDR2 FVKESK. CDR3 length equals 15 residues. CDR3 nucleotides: TGTGCCAGCAAGAGGGCTAGCGGTCACACCGGGGAGCTGTTTTTT. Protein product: CASKRASGHTGELFF. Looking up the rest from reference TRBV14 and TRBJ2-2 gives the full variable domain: EAGVTQFPSHSVIEKGQTVTLRCDPISGHDNLYWYRRVMGKEIKFLLHFVKESKQDESGMPNNRFLAERTGGTYSTLKVQPAELEDSGVYFCASKRASGHTGELFFGEGSRLTVL.

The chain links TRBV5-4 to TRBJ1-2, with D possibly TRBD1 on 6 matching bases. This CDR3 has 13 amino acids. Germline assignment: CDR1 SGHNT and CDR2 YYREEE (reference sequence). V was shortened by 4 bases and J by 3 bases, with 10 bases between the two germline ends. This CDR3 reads CASSTGTYYGYTF. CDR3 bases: TGTGCCAGCAGCACTGGGACATACTATGGCTACACCTTC.

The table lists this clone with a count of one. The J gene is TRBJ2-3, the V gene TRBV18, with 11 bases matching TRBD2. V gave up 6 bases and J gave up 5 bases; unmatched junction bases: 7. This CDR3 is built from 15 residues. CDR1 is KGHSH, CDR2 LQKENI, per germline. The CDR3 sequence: CASSTSGRGVDTQYF. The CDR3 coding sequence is TGTGCCAGCTCCACTAGCGGGAGAGGCGTAGATACGCAGTATTTT.

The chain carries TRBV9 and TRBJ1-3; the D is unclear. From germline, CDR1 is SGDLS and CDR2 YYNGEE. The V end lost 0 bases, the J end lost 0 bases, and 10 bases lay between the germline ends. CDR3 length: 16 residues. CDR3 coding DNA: TGTGCCAGCAGCGTAGGCCCCCTATTCTCTGGAAACACCATATATTTT. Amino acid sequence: CASSVGPLFSGNTIYF.

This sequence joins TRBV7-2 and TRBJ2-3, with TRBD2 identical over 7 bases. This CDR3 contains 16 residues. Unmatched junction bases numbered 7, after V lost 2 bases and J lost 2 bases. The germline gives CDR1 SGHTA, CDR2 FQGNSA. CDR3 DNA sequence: TGTGCCAGCAGCTTAATGCTAGCGGTCCCCACAGATACGCAGTATTTT. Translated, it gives CASSLMLAVPTDTQYF.

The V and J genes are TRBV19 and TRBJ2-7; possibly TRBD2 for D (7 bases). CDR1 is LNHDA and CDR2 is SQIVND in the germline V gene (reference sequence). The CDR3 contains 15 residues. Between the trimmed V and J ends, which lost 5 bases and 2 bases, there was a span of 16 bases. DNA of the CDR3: TGTGCCAGTAGTCTCGAGAGGGGGGGAACCTACGAGCAGTACTTC. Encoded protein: CASSLERGGTYEQYF.

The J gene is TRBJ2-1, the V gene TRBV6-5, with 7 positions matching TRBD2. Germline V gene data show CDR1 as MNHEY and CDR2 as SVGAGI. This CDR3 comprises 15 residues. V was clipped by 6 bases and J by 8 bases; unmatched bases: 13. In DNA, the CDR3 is TGTGCCAGCAGCGCTTTGACGGGAGGTAATTATGAGCAGTTCTTC. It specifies CASSALTGGNYEQFF.

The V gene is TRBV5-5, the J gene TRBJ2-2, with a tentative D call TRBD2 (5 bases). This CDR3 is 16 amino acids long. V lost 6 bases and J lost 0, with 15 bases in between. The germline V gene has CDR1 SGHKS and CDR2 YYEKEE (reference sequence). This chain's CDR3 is CASNPSPGSNTGELFF. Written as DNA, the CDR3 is TGTGCCAGCAACCCTAGCCCGGGGTCGAACACCGGGGAGCTGTTTTTT.

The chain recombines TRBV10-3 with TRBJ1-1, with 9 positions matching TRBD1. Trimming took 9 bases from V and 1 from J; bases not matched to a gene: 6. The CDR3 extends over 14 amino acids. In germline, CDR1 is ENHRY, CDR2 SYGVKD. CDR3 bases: TGTGCCATAGGTCTGACAGGGGGGAACACTGAAGCTTTCTTT. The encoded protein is CAIGLTGGNTEAFF.

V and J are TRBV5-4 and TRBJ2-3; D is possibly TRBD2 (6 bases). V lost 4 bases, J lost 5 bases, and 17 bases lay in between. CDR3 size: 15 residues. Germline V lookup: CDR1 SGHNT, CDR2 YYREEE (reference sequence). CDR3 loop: CASSPGLSMLDTQYF. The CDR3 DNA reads TGTGCCAGCAGCCCCGGACTATCCATGTTAGATACGCAGTATTTT.

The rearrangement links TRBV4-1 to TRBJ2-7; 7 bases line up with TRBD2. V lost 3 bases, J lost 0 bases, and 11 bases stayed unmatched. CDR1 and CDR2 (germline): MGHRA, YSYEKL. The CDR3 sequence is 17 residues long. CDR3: CASSHWSVGGSSYEQYF. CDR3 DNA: TGCGCCAGCAGCCACTGGTCCGTAGGCGGGAGCTCCTACGAGCAGTACTTC.

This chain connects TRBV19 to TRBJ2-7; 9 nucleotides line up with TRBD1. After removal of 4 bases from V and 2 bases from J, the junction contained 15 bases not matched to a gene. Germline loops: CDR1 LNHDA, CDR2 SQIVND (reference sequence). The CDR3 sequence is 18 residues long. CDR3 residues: CASSKYGVSGTGPYEQYF. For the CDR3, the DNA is TGTGCCAGTAGTAAATACGGAGTATCCGGGACAGGGCCCTACGAGCAGTACTTC.

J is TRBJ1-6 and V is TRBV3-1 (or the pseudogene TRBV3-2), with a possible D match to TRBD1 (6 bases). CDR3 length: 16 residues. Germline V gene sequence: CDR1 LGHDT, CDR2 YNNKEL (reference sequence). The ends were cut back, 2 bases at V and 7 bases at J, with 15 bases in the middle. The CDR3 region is CASSQFGTTINSPLHF. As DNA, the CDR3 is TGTGCCAGCAGCCAATTTGGGACAACTATCAATTCACCCCTCCACTTT.

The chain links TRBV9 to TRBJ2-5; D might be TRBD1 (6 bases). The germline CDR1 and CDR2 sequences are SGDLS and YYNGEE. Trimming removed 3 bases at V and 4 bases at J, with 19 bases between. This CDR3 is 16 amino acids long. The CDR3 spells CASSATSGQSGETQYF. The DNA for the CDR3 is TGTGCCAGCAGCGCGACCTCCGGACAGTCTGGAGAGACCCAGTACTTC.

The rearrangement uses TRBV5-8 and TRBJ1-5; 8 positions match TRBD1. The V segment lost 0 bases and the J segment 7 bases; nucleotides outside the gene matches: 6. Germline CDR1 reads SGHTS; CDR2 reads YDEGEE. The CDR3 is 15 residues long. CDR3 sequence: CASSLGRGQGQPQHF. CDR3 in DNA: TGTGCCAGCAGCTTGGGCAGGGGGCAGGGGCAGCCCCAGCATTTT.

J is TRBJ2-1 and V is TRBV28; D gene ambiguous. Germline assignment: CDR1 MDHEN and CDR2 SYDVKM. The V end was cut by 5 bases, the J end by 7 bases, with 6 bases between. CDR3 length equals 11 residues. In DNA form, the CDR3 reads TGTGCCAGCAGTCTAGGTAATGAGCAGTTCTTC. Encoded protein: CASSLGNEQFF.

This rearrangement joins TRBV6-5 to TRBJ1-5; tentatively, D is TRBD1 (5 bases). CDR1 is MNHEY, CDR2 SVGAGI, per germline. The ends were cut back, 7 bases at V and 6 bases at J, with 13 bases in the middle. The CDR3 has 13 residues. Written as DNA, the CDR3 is TGTGCCAGCACGGGGGAACTTGGTCAGCCCCAGCATTTT. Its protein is CASTGELGQPQHF.

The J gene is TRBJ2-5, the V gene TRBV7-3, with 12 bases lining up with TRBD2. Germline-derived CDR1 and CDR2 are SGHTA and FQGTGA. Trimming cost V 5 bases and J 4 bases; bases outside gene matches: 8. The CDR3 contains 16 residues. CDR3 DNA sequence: TGTGCCAGCAGCCAACAGGGGGGACTAGCGGGAGAGACCCAGTACTTC. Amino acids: CASSQQGGLAGETQYF.

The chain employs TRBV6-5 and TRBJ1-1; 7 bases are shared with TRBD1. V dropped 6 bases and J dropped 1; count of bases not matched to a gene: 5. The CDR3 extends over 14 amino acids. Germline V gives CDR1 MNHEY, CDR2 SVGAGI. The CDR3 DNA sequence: TGTGCCAGCAGACAGACAGGGAGGAACACTGAAGCTTTCTTT. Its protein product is CASRQTGRNTEAFF.

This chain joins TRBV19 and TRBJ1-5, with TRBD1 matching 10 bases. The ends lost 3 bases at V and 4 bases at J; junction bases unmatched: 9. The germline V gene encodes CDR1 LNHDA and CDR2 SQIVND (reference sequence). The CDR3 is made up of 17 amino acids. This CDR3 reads CASSMVRGQGVNQPQHF. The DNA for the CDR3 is TGTGCCAGTAGTATGGTGCGCGGACAGGGGGTTAATCAGCCCCAGCATTTT.

The CDR3 DNA sequence: TGTGCCAGCAGCCAAGAGTTTAAGGGGGGGTCTCGCGAGCAGTACTTC. This sequence encodes CASSQEFKGGSREQYF. The chain couples TRBV4-2 to TRBJ2-7; a weak D match, TRBD2 (7 bases). V lost 0 bases and J 6 bases, leaving 18 bases between the germline ends. Germline V gives CDR1 LGHNA, CDR2 YNFKEQ. CDR3 length: 16 residues.

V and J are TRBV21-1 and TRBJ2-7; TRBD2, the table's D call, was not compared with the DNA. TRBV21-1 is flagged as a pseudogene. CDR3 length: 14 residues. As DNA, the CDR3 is TGTGCCAGCAGCAAGGTTCGGGTCTCCTACGAGCAGTACTTC. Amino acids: CASSKVRVSYEQYF.

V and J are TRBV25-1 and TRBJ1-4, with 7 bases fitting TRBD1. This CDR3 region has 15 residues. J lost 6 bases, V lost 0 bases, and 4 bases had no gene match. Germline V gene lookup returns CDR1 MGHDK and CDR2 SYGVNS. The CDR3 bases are TGTGCCAGCAGTGAATACAACAGGGGTGATGAAAAACTGTTTTTT. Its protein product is CASSEYNRGDEKLFF.

CDR3 residues: CASSLSLRRGNTEAFF. CDR3 nucleotides: TGTGCCAGCAGCCTATCACTCCGGAGGGGGAACACTGAAGCTTTCTTT. The rearrangement joins TRBV7-2 to TRBJ1-1; TRBD1 is a possible D gene (5 bases). CDR3 length equals 16 residues. Germline V gives CDR1 SGHTA, CDR2 FQGNSA. The V end lost 5 bases, the J end lost 1 base, and 17 bases lay between the germline ends.

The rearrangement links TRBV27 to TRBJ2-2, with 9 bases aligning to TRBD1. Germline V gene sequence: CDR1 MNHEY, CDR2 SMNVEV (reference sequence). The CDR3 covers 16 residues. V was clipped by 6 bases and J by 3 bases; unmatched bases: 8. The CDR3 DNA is TGTGCCAGCAGCTACTACAGGGGGCGCGACACCGGGGAGCTGTTTTTT. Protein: CASSYYRGRDTGELFF.

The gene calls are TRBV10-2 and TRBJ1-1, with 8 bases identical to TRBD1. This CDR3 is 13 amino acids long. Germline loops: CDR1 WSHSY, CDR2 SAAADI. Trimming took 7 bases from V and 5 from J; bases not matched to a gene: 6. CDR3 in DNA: TGCGCCAGCATTACAGGGGGTGGAACTGAAGCTTTCTTT. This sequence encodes CASITGGGTEAFF.

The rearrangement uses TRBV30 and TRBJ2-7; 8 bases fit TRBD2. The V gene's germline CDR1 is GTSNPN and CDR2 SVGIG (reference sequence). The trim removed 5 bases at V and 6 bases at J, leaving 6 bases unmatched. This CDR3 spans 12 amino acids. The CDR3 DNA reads TGTGCCTGGGATTCGGGGGGGCTCGAGCAGTACTTC. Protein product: CAWDSGGLEQYF.

CDR3 nucleotide sequence: TGTGCCATCAGTTCAACTGACGGGTCCAATGAGCAGTTCTTC. Encoded protein: CAISSTDGSNEQFF. The chain links TRBV10-3 to TRBJ2-1; D unclear. This CDR3 has 14 residues. The ends were cut back, 5 bases at V and 6 bases at J, with 14 bases in the middle. CDR1 is ENHRY, CDR2 SYGVKD, per germline.

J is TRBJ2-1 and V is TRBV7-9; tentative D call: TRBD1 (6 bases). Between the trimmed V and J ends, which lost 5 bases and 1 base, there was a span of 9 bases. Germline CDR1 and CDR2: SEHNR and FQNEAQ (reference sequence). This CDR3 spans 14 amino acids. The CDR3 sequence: CASSRGQSYNEQFF. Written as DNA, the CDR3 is TGTGCCAGCAGCCGCGGACAGTCCTACAATGAGCAGTTCTTC. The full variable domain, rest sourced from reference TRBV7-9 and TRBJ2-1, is DTGVSQNPRHKITKRGQNVTFRCDPISEHNRLYWYRQTLGQGPEFLTYFQNEAQLEKSRLLSDRFSAERPKGSFSTLEIQRTEQGDSAMYLCASSRGQSYNEQFFGPGTRLTVL.

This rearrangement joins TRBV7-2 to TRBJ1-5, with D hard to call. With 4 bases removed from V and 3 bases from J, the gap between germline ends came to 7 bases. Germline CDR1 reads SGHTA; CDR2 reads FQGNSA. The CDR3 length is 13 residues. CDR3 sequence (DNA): TGTGCCAGCAGCTCCTGGCCCAATCAGCCCCAGCATTTT. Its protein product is CASSSWPNQPQHF.

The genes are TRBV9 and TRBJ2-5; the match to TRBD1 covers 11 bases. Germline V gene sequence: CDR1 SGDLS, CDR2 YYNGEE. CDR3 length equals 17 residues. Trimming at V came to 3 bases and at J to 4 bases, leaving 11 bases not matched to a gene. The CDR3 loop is CASSARTGGAWGETQYF. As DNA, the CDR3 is TGTGCCAGCAGCGCCCGGACAGGGGGCGCTTGGGGAGAGACCCAGTACTTC. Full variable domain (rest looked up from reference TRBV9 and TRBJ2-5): DSGVTQTPKHLITATGQRVTLRCSPRSGDLSVYWYQQSLDQGLQFLIQYYNGEERAKGNILERFSAQQFPDLHSELNLSSLELGDSALYFCASSARTGGAWGETQYFGPGTRLLVL.